This passage covers 23 T cell receptor beta chains from one sample sequenced in a study of T cells in Graves' hyperthyroidism and ophthalmopathy. The source material, RNA transcripts, was used to amplify TCR beta CDR3 regions. HTBI primers were used for first-round RT-PCR of the TCR CDR3. TCRdb reprocessed the multiplex PCR reads via MiXCR and lists one record per CDR3 protein. This sample has a few hundred thousand distinct CDR3 sequences; approximately 14% occur once, and the top ten carry about 14%. Sequenced material: blood. These receptors originate from a woman in her thirties or forties with Graves' hyperthyroidism that later progressed to Graves' ophthalmopathy.

V is TRBV5-1 and J is TRBJ1-2; D perhaps matches TRBD1 (6 bases). V shed 2 bases and J shed 4 bases, with 15 bases lying between them. Germline CDR1 is SGHRS and CDR2 is YFSETQ. This CDR3 spans 15 amino acids. The CDR3 DNA follows: TGCGCCAGCAGCTTAAACAGAGTCAGGGGCTATGGCTACACCTTC. Protein sequence: CASSLNRVRGYGYTF.

This clonotype was counted many times. The chain links TRBV18 to TRBJ2-7, with D hard to call. CDR1 and CDR2 (germline): KGHSH, LQKENI. Trimming shortened V by 0 bases and J by 3 bases, and 9 bases separated the two germline ends. The CDR3 has 14 amino acids. DNA for the CDR3: TGTGCCAGCTCACCACCCGCGAAGTACTACGAGCAGTACTTC. Amino acids: CASSPPAKYYEQYF.

This clonotype was picked up many times. This rearrangement joins TRBV28 to TRBJ1-2; D not certain. The ends were cut back, 10 bases at V and 2 bases at J, with 20 bases in the middle. Germline V gives CDR1 MDHEN, CDR2 SYDVKM. The CDR3 runs 15 residues. Here the CDR3 reads CATSTEAEANYGYTF. The CDR3 coding sequence is TGTGCCACCTCAACCGAGGCAGAGGCAAACTATGGCTACACCTTC.

This clonotype was recorded many times. The rearrangement uses TRBV12-3 or TRBV12-4 and TRBJ2-1; possibly TRBD1 for D (6 bases). Between the trimmed V and J ends, which lost 6 bases and 4 bases, there was a span of 10 bases. This CDR3 contains 13 residues. The CDR3 nucleotides are TGTGCCAGCAGAAGGACAGTATACAATGAGCAGTTCTTC. Protein sequence: CASRRTVYNEQFF.

This clonotype came up a few times. The rearrangement joins TRBV6-5 to TRBJ2-2, with D unresolved. The CDR3 extends over 15 amino acids. The V end was cut by 2 bases, the J end by 4 bases, with 11 bases between. From germline, CDR1 is MNHEY and CDR2 SVGAGI. CDR3 sequence: CASSYQSGVTGELFF. The CDR3 DNA is TGTGCCAGCAGTTACCAGAGTGGAGTCACCGGGGAGCTGTTTTTT.

The V and J genes are TRBV6-2 or TRBV6-3 and TRBJ2-3; D might be TRBD1 (6 bases). The ends were cut back, 0 bases at V and 11 bases at J, with 12 bases in the middle. This CDR3 has 13 residues. Per the germline V gene, CDR1 is MNHEY and CDR2 is SVGEGT. CDR3 sequence (DNA): TGTGCCAGCAGTTACTCGACAGGTGGTGGGCAGTATTTT. This codes for CASSYSTGGGQYF.

V gene TRBV10-3 combines with J gene TRBJ1-4; the D gene is possibly TRBD1 (5 bases). This CDR3 is built from 14 residues. V lost 4 bases to trimming and J lost 7 bases, with 13 bases between them. Germline loops: CDR1 ENHRY, CDR2 SYGVKD. CDR3 nucleotides: TGTGCCATCAGTGGTCAAGGGGAGGGTGAAAAACTGTTTTTT. Translation: CAISGQGEGEKLFF.

The chain recombines TRBV9 with TRBJ2-3; TRBD1 matches at 9 bases. Germline V gives CDR1 SGDLS, CDR2 YYNGEE. This CDR3 is built from 15 residues. After removal of 0 bases from V and 4 bases from J, the junction contained 3 bases not matched to a gene. CDR3: CASSVEGQGSDTQYF. The CDR3 coding sequence is TGTGCCAGCAGCGTAGAGGGACAGGGATCAGATACGCAGTATTTT.

This clonotype was picked up many times. The J gene is TRBJ1-1, the V gene TRBV7-8, with 11 bases identical to TRBD1. The CDR3 sequence is 15 residues long. Germline CDR1 SGHVS, CDR2 FQNEAQ. V dropped 4 bases and J dropped 7; count of bases not matched to a gene: 8. The CDR3 bases are TGTGCCAGCAGCTCCGGACAGGGGGCAGCGGATGAAGCTTTCTTT. Translation: CASSSGQGAADEAFF.

This clonotype was seen repeatedly, ten times or more. The V and J genes are TRBV28 and TRBJ2-5; 11 nucleotides align to TRBD1. J was trimmed by 3 bases and V by 2 bases; bases with no gene match: 11. The CDR3 loop spans 18 amino acids. Germline CDR1 MDHEN, CDR2 SYDVKM. The CDR3 region is CASSLERPRTGGKETQYF. CDR3 coding DNA: TGTGCCAGCAGTTTAGAGCGTCCCAGGACAGGGGGCAAAGAGACCCAGTACTTC.

The V and J genes are TRBV10-2 and TRBJ1-3; D remains ambiguous. Trimming took off 7 bases at V and 0 bases at J, with 7 bases between the two ends. Germline CDR1 is WSHSY and CDR2 is SAAADI. The CDR3 extends over 13 amino acids. CDR3 sequence (DNA): TGCGCCAGCATCAGGAACTCTGGAAACACCATATATTTT. Translation: CASIRNSGNTIYF.

This clonotype was seen repeatedly, ten times or more. The V and J genes are TRBV3-1 and TRBJ2-3, with TRBD1 matching 9 bases. This CDR3 comprises 18 residues. CDR1 is LGHDT, CDR2 YNNKEL, per germline (reference sequence). The trim removed 4 bases at V and 5 bases at J, leaving 16 bases unmatched. DNA for the CDR3: TGTGCCAGCAGCCTACTCTCCAACCCGGGACAGGGTATAGATACGCAGTATTTT. Protein product: CASSLLSNPGQGIDTQYF.

This chain connects TRBV19 to TRBJ1-5; no clear D. Germline V gives CDR1 LNHDA, CDR2 SQIVND (reference sequence). V lost 6 bases and J lost 4, with 13 bases in between. CDR3 length: 14 amino acids. The CDR3 DNA reads as TGTGCCAGTAGATTGGGGTTCGGGAATCAGCCCCAGCATTTT. Amino acid sequence: CASRLGFGNQPQHF.

This sequence joins TRBV12-3 or TRBV12-4 and TRBJ2-7; 14 nucleotides align to TRBD2. The CDR3 contains 16 residues. The V segment lost 3 bases and the J segment 5 bases; nucleotides outside the gene matches: 6. The CDR3 region is CASSFSGTSGSHEQYF. The CDR3 DNA sequence: TGTGCCAGCAGTTTTTCAGGGACTAGCGGGAGCCACGAGCAGTACTTC.

This clonotype was counted many times. V is TRBV18 and J is TRBJ2-6; D gene unclear. CDR1 and CDR2 (germline): KGHSH, LQKENI. With 1 base removed from V and 0 bases from J, the gap between germline ends came to 7 bases. The CDR3 totals 16 residues. The CDR3 spells CASSPRRASGANVLTF. The CDR3 bases are TGTGCCAGCTCACCACGACGGGCCTCTGGGGCCAACGTCCTGACTTTC.

The sample holds many counts of this clonotype. The V call is TRBV27, the J call TRBJ2-1; 8 bases line up with TRBD2. V lost 5 bases and J lost 4; bases outside the gene matches: 4. This CDR3 is 14 amino acids long. Germline V CDR1 and CDR2: MNHEY, SMNVEV (reference sequence). The CDR3 nucleotides are TGTGCCAGCAGTCCTAGCGGGCGATACAATGAGCAGTTCTTC. This codes for CASSPSGRYNEQFF.

This clonotype was observed at least ten times. The chain links TRBV24-1 to TRBJ2-1, with 8 bases aligning to TRBD1. In germline, CDR1 is KGHDR, CDR2 SFDVKD. The CDR3 is 14 amino acids. J was trimmed by 6 bases and V by 0 bases; bases with no gene match: 0. The CDR3 spells CATSDLDRGNEQFF. CDR3 nucleotides: TGTGCCACCAGTGATTTGGACAGGGGCAATGAGCAGTTCTTC.

This clonotype has a single count. The chain combines TRBV15 with TRBJ1-1, with 10 bases lining up with TRBD1. Germline V gene sequence: CDR1 LNHNV, CDR2 YYDKDF (reference sequence). CDR3 length equals 15 residues. The V segment lost 1 base and the J segment 4 bases; nucleotides outside the gene matches: 3. CDR3 DNA sequence: TGTGCCACCAGCAGAGGACAGGGGGCTGGCACTGAAGCTTTCTTT. It is translated as CATSRGQGAGTEAFF.

In this sample, this clonotype turned up many times. The chain recombines TRBV11-2 with TRBJ2-5, with 11 bases fitting TRBD2. V gave up 1 base and J gave up 4 bases; unmatched junction bases: 2. Germline V gene data show CDR1 as SGHAT and CDR2 as FQNNGV. This CDR3 is 15 amino acids long. CDR3 in DNA: TGTGCCAGCAGCTTAGTTGGACTAGCGGGAGAGACCCAGTACTTC. Translating gives CASSLVGLAGETQYF.

This clonotype was seen only a few times. CDR3 nucleotides: TGCGCCAGCAGCCAAAGCTCCTACAATGAGCAGTTCTTC. It translates to CASSQSSYNEQFF. V is TRBV4-1 and J is TRBJ2-1; no firm D call. CDR1 MGHRA and CDR2 YSYEKL come from the germline V gene. The CDR3 is made up of 13 amino acids. The V gene lost 2 bases and the J gene lost 0 bases, with 2 bases spanning the gap.

This clonotype was recorded at least ten times. This chain connects TRBV7-9 to TRBJ2-5; 7 bases match TRBD2. After removal of 2 bases from V and 4 bases from J, the junction contained 7 bases not matched to a gene. Germline V gene data show CDR1 as SEHNR and CDR2 as FQNEAQ (reference sequence). The CDR3 sequence is 15 residues long. The CDR3 loop reads CASSLNRRGRETQYF. The CDR3, as DNA: TGTGCCAGCAGCTTAAATCGGCGCGGGAGAGAGACCCAGTACTTC.

The chain links TRBV2 to TRBJ2-3; D perhaps matches TRBD2 (5 bases). The V end was cut by 7 bases, the J end by 6 bases, with 11 bases between. Germline assignment: CDR1 SNHLY and CDR2 FYNNEI. The CDR3 extends over 12 amino acids. The CDR3 DNA reads TGTGCCAGCAAACGTGGAGGTGATACGCAGTATTTT. Translating gives CASKRGGDTQYF.

This clonotype was seen many times. The chain links TRBV27 to TRBJ2-7, with D uncertain. CDR3 length equals 14 residues. V lost 0 bases and J lost 2, with 8 bases in between. Germline values: CDR1 MNHEY, CDR2 SMNVEV (reference sequence). The CDR3 sequence is CASSLSAGPYEQYF. CDR3 bases: TGTGCCAGCAGTTTATCTGCAGGACCCTACGAGCAGTACTTC.